One sample yielded the 26 T cell receptor beta chains listed below, sequenced in a study of blood T cell repertoires in COVID-19. Libraries were prepared by immunoSEQ multiplex PCR; TCRdb keeps only in-frame clonotypes and omits some of them. The data contain about 200,000 clones, 70% to 90% of them singletons. Sequencing was done on a sample of PBMCs or T cells enriched from blood (not recorded which). These receptors all stem from a woman between 35 and 50 years old in a cohort exposed to, infected with or recovered from COVID-19 (not recorded which).

The V and J genes are TRBV9 and TRBJ2-3; 11 nucleotides line up with TRBD2. Trimming cost V 2 bases and J 3 bases; bases outside gene matches: 2. The CDR3 spans 15 residues. The germline CDR1 and CDR2 sequences are SGDLS and YYNGEE. Here the CDR3 reads CASSVSGGATDTQYF. The CDR3 DNA sequence: TGTGCCAGCAGCGTTAGCGGGGGGGCGACAGATACGCAGTATTTT.

The J gene is TRBJ1-5, the V gene TRBV28; TRBD1 matches 9 bases. Per the germline V gene, CDR1 is MDHEN and CDR2 is SYDVKM. The V and J ends lost 10 bases and 2 bases, in that order; junction bases with no gene match: 3. CDR3 size: 13 residues. The CDR3 is CATRTGGNQPQHF. The DNA of the CDR3 is TGTGCCACCAGGACAGGGGGCAATCAGCCCCAGCATTTT.

This sequence joins TRBV2 and TRBJ1-6; TRBD1 agrees at 8 bases. Germline V gene sequence: CDR1 SNHLY, CDR2 FYNNEI. The CDR3 loop spans 13 amino acids. The J segment lost 10 bases and the V segment lost 10 bases, leaving 9 bases of the junction unmatched. CDR3 sequence reads: CAIGTGKNSPLHF. For the CDR3, the DNA is TGTGCCATCGGGACAGGCAAAAACTCACCCCTCCACTTT.

The J gene is TRBJ1-1, the V gene TRBV18, with D possibly being TRBD1 (5 bases). The V gene's germline CDR1 is KGHSH and CDR2 LQKENI. The CDR3 totals 16 residues. Trimming took off 2 bases at V and 4 bases at J, with 17 bases between the two ends. The CDR3 loop is CASSPFTGGSSTEAFF. The CDR3 DNA is TGTGCCAGCTCACCATTCACGGGGGGTTCCAGCACTGAAGCTTTCTTT.

The chain recombines TRBV7-9 with TRBJ1-1, with 8 bases identical to TRBD1. This CDR3 region has 13 residues. The germline gives CDR1 SEHNR, CDR2 FQNEAQ (reference sequence). The junction had 4 bases not matched to a gene; V was cut back by 5 bases and J by 5 bases. The CDR3 DNA is TGTGCCAGCAGCCCGGACAGGGTTACTGAAGCTTTCTTT. Encoded protein: CASSPDRVTEAFF.

This chain links TRBV7-9 with TRBJ1-1; D unclear. The CDR3 extends over 15 amino acids. The germline V gene encodes CDR1 SEHNR and CDR2 FQNEAQ (reference sequence). V lost 7 bases to trimming and J lost 1 base, with 16 bases between them. For the CDR3, the DNA is TGTGCCAGCACCCCGTTAGGTGGAGGGAACACTGAAGCTTTCTTT. Residues: CASTPLGGGNTEAFF.

The V call is TRBV2, the J call TRBJ2-3, with 14 bases aligning to TRBD2. This CDR3 is 13 amino acids long. V lost 6 bases to trimming and J lost 8 bases; unmatched junction nucleotides: 1. Germline CDR1 reads SNHLY; CDR2 reads FYNNEI. CDR3 nucleotides: TGTGCCAGCAGGACTAGCGGGGGGGGTACGCAGTATTTT. Translating gives CASRTSGGGTQYF.

The V call is TRBV4-1, the J call TRBJ2-1; 7 nucleotides align to TRBD1. There are 15 residues in the CDR3. The V segment lost 1 base and the J segment 7 bases; nucleotides outside the gene matches: 7. Germline-derived CDR1 and CDR2 are MGHRA and YSYEKL. For the CDR3, the DNA is TGCGCCAGCAGCCAAGGGCCAGGGGGAGCGAATGAGCAGTTCTTC. Its translation is CASSQGPGGANEQFF.

A word on this clone: This same CDR3 is encoded by further DNA sequences in the sample. This rearrangement joins TRBV9 to TRBJ1-6, with 10 bases that match TRBD1. CDR1 and CDR2 from the germline V gene are SGDLS and YYNGEE. Trimming removed 2 bases from V and 7 bases from J; junction bases left unmatched: 3. The CDR3 has 15 amino acids. The CDR3, as DNA: TGTGCCAGCAGCGTCGGGGGACAGGGGAATTCACCCCTCCACTTT. Its protein product is CASSVGGQGNSPLHF.

The chain uses TRBV4-1 and TRBJ2-2, with D possibly matching TRBD1 (5 bases). The germline CDR1 and CDR2 sequences are MGHRA and YSYEKL. This CDR3 has 21 amino acids. Trimming stripped 4 bases from V and 0 bases from J, with 27 bases between. CDR3 sequence reads: CASSRIQAILGESTNTGELFF. The CDR3 DNA follows: TGCGCCAGCAGCCGGATACAGGCGATCCTAGGAGAGAGTACGAACACCGGGGAGCTGTTTTTT.

The rearrangement uses TRBV7-2 and TRBJ2-7; TRBD2 matches at 8 bases. Per the germline V gene, CDR1 is SGHTA and CDR2 is FQGNSA. The CDR3 is made up of 16 amino acids. V gave up 2 bases and J gave up 0 bases; unmatched junction bases: 6. The CDR3 protein is CASSLTYGGGSYEQYF. The CDR3 coding sequence is TGTGCCAGCAGCTTAACGTACGGGGGGGGCTCCTACGAGCAGTACTTC.

This sequence joins TRBV5-1 and TRBJ1-3; 10 bases line up with TRBD1. The CDR3 spans 15 residues. V trimming: 4 bases; J trimming: 2 bases; junction bases outside the gene matches: 3. CDR1 is SGHRS, CDR2 YFSETQ, per germline. In DNA, the CDR3 is TGCGCCAGCAGCCAAGGGACAGGGGCTGGAAACACCATATATTTT. It is translated as CASSQGTGAGNTIYF.

This rearrangement joins TRBV10-3 to TRBJ2-1, with TRBD2 identical over 13 bases. CDR3 size: 17 residues. V lost 7 bases, J lost 2 bases, and 8 bases stayed unmatched. The germline V gene has CDR1 ENHRY and CDR2 SYGVKD. The CDR3, as DNA: TGTGCCATCACCGGGACTAGCGGGATGACAGCCTACAATGAGCAGTTCTTC. The encoded protein is CAITGTSGMTAYNEQFF.

This rearrangement joins TRBV5-6 to TRBJ2-3; possible D gene TRBD2, 6 bases. The V end lost 0 bases, the J end lost 11 bases, and 13 bases lay between the germline ends. Germline assignment: CDR1 SGHDT and CDR2 YYEEEE. CDR3 size: 13 residues. CDR3 amino acids: CASSLEGRGGQYF. DNA for the CDR3: TGTGCCAGCAGCTTGGAAGGTCGGGGAGGGCAGTATTTT.

The gene calls are TRBV19 and TRBJ1-1, with D perhaps matching TRBD1 (5 bases). Trimming shortened V by 5 bases and J by 2 bases, and 15 bases separated the two germline ends. Germline V gene lookup returns CDR1 LNHDA and CDR2 SQIVND (reference sequence). The CDR3 has 15 residues. CDR3 DNA: TGTGCCAGTAGTTTTAGACAGAACCTAAACACTGAAGCTTTCTTT. This encodes CASSFRQNLNTEAFF.

V and J are TRBV5-6 and TRBJ1-4; tentatively, D is TRBD1 (5 bases). The germline gives CDR1 SGHDT, CDR2 YYEEEE. V lost 4 bases to trimming and J lost 5 bases, with 12 bases between them. This CDR3 is 14 amino acids long. CDR3 sequence: CASSGGWWNEKLFF. The CDR3 DNA reads TGTGCCAGCAGCGGGGGGTGGTGGAATGAAAAACTGTTTTTT.

This clone came up once. The rearrangement links TRBV5-1 to TRBJ1-1, with 11 nucleotides matching TRBD1. The ends lost 4 bases at V and 6 bases at J; junction bases unmatched: 5. The germline V gene has CDR1 SGHRS and CDR2 YFSETQ. The CDR3 contains 14 residues. The CDR3, as DNA: TGCGCCAGCAGCAGGGACAGGGGGTTCCCTGAAGCTTTCTTT. Residues: CASSRDRGFPEAFF.

The J gene is TRBJ2-3, the V gene TRBV7-8; 7 bases map to TRBD2. The CDR3 runs to 15 residues. Germline CDR1 and CDR2: SGHVS and FQNEAQ. Trimming took 2 bases from V and 4 from J; bases not matched to a gene: 6. The CDR3 nucleotides read TGTGCCAGCAGCTTACGTCCGGGAGGCCCAGATACGCAGTATTTT. It is translated as CASSLRPGGPDTQYF.

The chain combines TRBV29-1 with TRBJ1-1; 9 bases fit TRBD1. The germline V gene has CDR1 SQVTM and CDR2 ANQGSEA. Trimming removed 7 bases from V and 1 base from J; junction bases left unmatched: 10. The CDR3 is 15 residues long. The CDR3 DNA reads TGCAGCGGAATCGGGACAGGGCGAGCGAACACTGAAGCTTTCTTT. This encodes CSGIGTGRANTEAFF.

The rearrangement uses TRBV19 and TRBJ1-2; 12 bases line up with TRBD1. Unmatched junction bases numbered 13, after V lost 6 bases and J lost 2 bases. This CDR3 has 18 amino acids. Germline V gene data show CDR1 as LNHDA and CDR2 as SQIVND (reference sequence). CDR3 DNA: TGTGCCAGTAGCCCATTACCGGGACAGGGGGCAGAGAACTATGGCTACACCTTC. Its protein product is CASSPLPGQGAENYGYTF.

The genes are TRBV4-1 and TRBJ2-7, with 8 bases matching TRBD2. The germline V gene has CDR1 MGHRA and CDR2 YSYEKL. The CDR3 sequence is 16 residues long. Losses at the gene ends were 0 bases for V and 0 bases for J; bases not matched to a gene: 4. As DNA, the CDR3 is TGCGCCAGCAGCCAAGATGAGCGGGGGAGCTCCTACGAGCAGTACTTC. The encoded protein is CASSQDERGSSYEQYF.

This chain's CDR3 is CASSPLGGGLNTEAFF. The CDR3 region has the DNA TGTGCCAGCTCACCGTTAGGGGGGGGTCTGAACACTGAAGCTTTCTTT. J is TRBJ1-1 and V is TRBV18, with D possibly matching TRBD1 (6 bases). The V end was cut by 3 bases, the J end by 0 bases, with 14 bases between. CDR1 is KGHSH, CDR2 LQKENI, per germline. The CDR3 extends over 16 amino acids.

The rearrangement joins TRBV29-1 to TRBJ1-2, with D unclear. V was trimmed by 5 bases and J by 1 base, leaving 11 bases between them. The CDR3 loop spans 13 amino acids. Per the germline V gene, CDR1 is SQVTM and CDR2 is ANQGSEA. The CDR3 loop reads CSVFSSVNYGYTF. CDR3 in DNA: TGCAGCGTTTTTAGCTCTGTTAACTATGGCTACACCTTC. The full variable domain, its missing parts supplied by reference TRBV29-1 and TRBJ1-2, is SAVISQKPSRDICQRGTSLTIQCQVDSQVTMMFWYRQQPGQSLTLIATANQGSEATYESGFVIDKFPISRPNLTFSTLTVSNMSPEDSSIYLCSVFSSVNYGYTFGSGTRLTVV.

The chain is built from TRBV4-2 and TRBJ2-3, with D perhaps matching TRBD1 (6 bases). V lost 0 bases and J lost 6, with 16 bases in between. Germline V gene lookup returns CDR1 LGHNA and CDR2 YNFKEQ. The CDR3 length is 16 residues. In DNA, the CDR3 is TGTGCCAGCAGCCAAGATAAGGGCAGGGGCAGCGATACGCAGTATTTT. It specifies CASSQDKGRGSDTQYF.

The chain is built from TRBV6-5 and TRBJ1-2; D perhaps matches TRBD1 (5 bases). The germline V and J ends were trimmed by 6 bases and 0 bases, with 14 bases remaining between them. The germline V gene has CDR1 MNHEY and CDR2 SVGAGI. CDR3 length: 15 residues. Written as DNA, the CDR3 is TGTGCCAGCAGCCAAGGGACTACCACTAACTATGGCTACACCTTC. This sequence encodes CASSQGTTTNYGYTF.

The chain joins TRBV11-2 to TRBJ1-1, with a weak D call TRBD1 (6 bases). This CDR3 has 17 residues. CDR1 is SGHAT and CDR2 is FQNNGV in the germline V gene. Trimming left V 2 bases short and J 1 base short, with 17 bases between. CDR3 sequence: CASSLRALRDKNTEAFF. CDR3 in DNA: TGTGCCAGCAGCTTAAGGGCCCTCAGGGACAAGAACACTGAAGCTTTCTTT.